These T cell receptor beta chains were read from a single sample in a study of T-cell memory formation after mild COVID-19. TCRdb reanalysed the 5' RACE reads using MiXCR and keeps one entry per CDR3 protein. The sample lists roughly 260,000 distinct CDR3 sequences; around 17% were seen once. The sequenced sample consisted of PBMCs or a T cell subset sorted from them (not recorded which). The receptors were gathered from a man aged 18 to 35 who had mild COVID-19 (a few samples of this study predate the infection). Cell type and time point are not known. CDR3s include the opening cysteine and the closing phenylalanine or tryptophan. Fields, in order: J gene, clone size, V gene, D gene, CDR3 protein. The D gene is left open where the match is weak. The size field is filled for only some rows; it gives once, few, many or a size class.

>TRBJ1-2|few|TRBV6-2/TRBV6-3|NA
CASSPPSQTVYYGYTF
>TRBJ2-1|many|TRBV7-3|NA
CASSRGASGYNEQFF
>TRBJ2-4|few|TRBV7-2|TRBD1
CASSTSQGALGNIQYF
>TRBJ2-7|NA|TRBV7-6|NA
CASSYAGLSEQYF
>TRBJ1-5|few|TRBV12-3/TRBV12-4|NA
CASSLRGRPQHF
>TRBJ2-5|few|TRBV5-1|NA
CASSSAQGTQYF
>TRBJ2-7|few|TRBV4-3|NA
CASSQDTLQGRYEQYF
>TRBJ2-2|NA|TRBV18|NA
CASSRGSTTGELFF
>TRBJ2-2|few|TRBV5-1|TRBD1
CASSVQGTGELFF
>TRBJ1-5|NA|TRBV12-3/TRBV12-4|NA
CASSLGLHNQPQHF
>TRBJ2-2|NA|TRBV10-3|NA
CAISGTPPTGELFF
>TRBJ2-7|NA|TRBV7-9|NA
CASSPPVAGTYEQYF
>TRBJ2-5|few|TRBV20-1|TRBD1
CSARVGTEETQYF
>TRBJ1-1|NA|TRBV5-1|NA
CASSRQFMNTEAFF
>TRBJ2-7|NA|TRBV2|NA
CASSQSSYEQYF
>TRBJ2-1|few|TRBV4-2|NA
CASSHGGPISYNEQFF
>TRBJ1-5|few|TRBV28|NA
CASSLVENSNQPQHF
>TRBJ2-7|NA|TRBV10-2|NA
CASSKRDFYEQYF
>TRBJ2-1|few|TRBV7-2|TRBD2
CASSLLSGGRNEQFF
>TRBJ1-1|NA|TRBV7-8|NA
CASSLGVLTEAFF
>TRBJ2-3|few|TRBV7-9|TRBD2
CASSFGGIPQYF
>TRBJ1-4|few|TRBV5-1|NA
CASSLRGVATNEKLFF
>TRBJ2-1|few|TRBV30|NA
CAWSVHRSYNEQFF
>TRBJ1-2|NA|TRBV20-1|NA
CSAKEGSSGYTF
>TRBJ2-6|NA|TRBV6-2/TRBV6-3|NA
CASSTRSSGANVLTF
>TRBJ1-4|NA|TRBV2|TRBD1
CASSPDRGKREKLFF
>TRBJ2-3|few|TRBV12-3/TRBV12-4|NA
CASSFPAQSSTDTQYF
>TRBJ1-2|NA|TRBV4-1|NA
CASSQYRRGYTF